This T cell receptor (beta chain) is from a study of T cell changes during pregnancy in multiple sclerosis (dated by TCRdb to between 2018 and 2021). The study in broad terms: The study examined how the T cell repertoire changed over the course of pregnancy in women with multiple sclerosis.

Inclusive of the bounding cysteine and phenylalanine, the CDR3 is 16 residues long. The CDR3 DNA has 48 bases and is translated from base 1. CDR1 and CDR2 are drawn from the germline V gene (reference sequence): LNHDA, SQIVND. V is trimmed back by 7 bases and J by 4 bases, and the junction contains 10 bases that no gene match accounts for. A word on this clone: Its antigen target is currently unknown. Within one base of it there is no much larger clone, and no base qualities were kept.

Receptors were amplified or captured by the immunoSEQ multiplex PCR assay. In its TCRdb copy, this immuneACCESS table keeps in-frame sequences only and misses some clones. Where compared with another copy, unresolved V genes explain less than half of these, and the others have no known cause. This sample is represented by around 59,000 clones; approximately 92% of them were singletons. Approximately 0.85% of the sample lies in the top ten. This clonotype was obtained from a female donor with multiple sclerosis, enrolled in a pregnancy study. Sequencing was performed on peripheral blood, taken in the first trimester of pregnancy. The rearrangement combines TRBV19 with TRBJ2-1; a stretch of 10 junction bases matches TRBD2. The DNA sequence is given as TGTGCCAGTACCACGAACGGACTAGCGGTATACAATGAGCAGTTCTTC. This sequence encodes CASTTNGLAVYNEQFF.